These 20 T cell receptor beta chains came from one sample sequenced in a study of blood T cell repertoires in COVID-19. The method was immunoSEQ multiplex PCR; TCRdb's version includes in-frame clones alone and lacks a portion of them. Of fewer than 80,000 clones in the sample, almost 90% are singletons; the top ten hold over 2.5%. The source material was peripheral blood. All receptors derive from a human donor in a cohort sampled during active COVID-19.

This chain links TRBV9 with TRBJ2-7; 8 nucleotides line up with TRBD1. The CDR3 consists of 15 residues. CDR1 is SGDLS, CDR2 YYNGEE, per germline. J was trimmed by 4 bases and V by 3 bases; bases with no gene match: 9. The CDR3, as DNA: TGTGCCAGCAGCGGAAATGACAGGGGTTCTTACGAGCAGTACTTC. It yields the protein CASSGNDRGSYEQYF.

The CDR3 sequence: CASRGDGFNEKLFF. CDR3 nucleotides: TGTGCCAGCCGGGGGGACGGGTTTAATGAAAAACTGTTTTTT. V gene TRBV7-8 combines with J gene TRBJ1-4; TRBD1 might be the D (5 bases). This CDR3 has 14 amino acids. The V end lost 8 bases, the J end lost 4 bases, and 14 bases lay between the germline ends. CDR1 SGHVS and CDR2 FQNEAQ come from the germline V gene.

The V and J genes are TRBV5-1 and TRBJ2-5, with D perhaps matching TRBD2 (5 bases). Trimming pared 4 bases from V and 5 bases from J, leaving 21 bases between. The CDR3 totals 16 residues. The V gene's germline CDR1 is SGHRS and CDR2 YFSETQ. The CDR3 DNA is TGCGCCAGCAGCGTCGGGGTCGAATCCAAAGGGGAGACCCAGTACTTC. It translates to CASSVGVESKGETQYF.

The chain links TRBV30 to TRBJ2-7; tentatively, D is TRBD2 (5 bases). The V and J ends lost 2 bases and 3 bases respectively, with 14 bases between them. CDR1 and CDR2 (germline): GTSNPN, SVGIG (reference sequence). The CDR3 consists of 14 residues. For the CDR3, the DNA is TGTGCCTGGAGTTATGGCGGAGGAGACTACGAGCAGTACTTC. Translated, it gives CAWSYGGGDYEQYF.

The V and J genes are TRBV30 and TRBJ1-1; 8 positions agree with TRBD1. After removal of 4 bases from V and 6 bases from J, the junction contained 7 bases not matched to a gene. Germline V gives CDR1 GTSNPN, CDR2 SVGIG (reference sequence). The CDR3 runs 13 residues. CDR3 DNA sequence: TGTGCCTGGACCCTAACAGGGGGGGCTGAAGCTTTCTTT. Translated, it gives CAWTLTGGAEAFF.

This chain uses TRBV2 with TRBJ2-2; 7 nucleotides align to TRBD2. Germline CDR1 is SNHLY and CDR2 is FYNNEI. The CDR3 spans 15 residues. V gave up 0 bases and J gave up 6 bases; unmatched junction bases: 4. CDR3 protein: CASSEARLAAGELFF. CDR3 DNA sequence: TGTGCCAGCAGTGAAGCGCGACTAGCCGCCGGGGAGCTGTTTTTT.

This sequence joins TRBV15 and TRBJ2-1; no firm D call. V was trimmed by 5 bases and J by 6 bases, leaving 8 bases between them. This CDR3 comprises 12 residues. Per germline, CDR1 LNHNV and CDR2 YYDKDF (reference sequence). CDR3 residues: CATSYYSNEQFF. The CDR3 bases are TGTGCCACCAGCTATTATTCCAATGAGCAGTTCTTC.

The gene calls are TRBV7-2 and TRBJ2-2; TRBD1 matches 9 bases. There are 17 residues in the CDR3. Per germline, CDR1 SGHTA and CDR2 FQGNSA. V trimming: 5 bases; J trimming: 0 bases; junction bases outside the gene matches: 7. CDR3 sequence: CASSPGGQGANTGELFF. The CDR3 DNA reads as TGTGCCAGCAGCCCCGGGGGACAGGGCGCGAACACCGGGGAGCTGTTTTTT.

The chain joins TRBV5-3 to TRBJ1-2, with D uncertain. TRBV5-3 is identified as an open reading frame with a role that is uncertain. The CDR3 length is 14 residues. Trimming left V 4 bases short and J 4 bases short, with 14 bases between. The DNA for the CDR3 is TGTGCCAGAAGCGCCGCCGGGGTTGCCTATGGCTACACCTTC. It is translated as CARSAAGVAYGYTF.

The genes are TRBV2 and TRBJ1-2, with TRBD1 identical over 8 bases. With 6 bases clipped from V and 2 bases from J, the junction kept 2 bases outside the gene matches. Germline-derived CDR1 and CDR2 are SNHLY and FYNNEI. The CDR3 sequence is 13 residues long. The DNA for the CDR3 is TGTGCCAGCAGCCGACAGGGGAACTATGGCTACACCTTC. It encodes CASSRQGNYGYTF.

The rearrangement links TRBV5-6 to TRBJ1-1, with 7 bases matching TRBD1. V lost 4 bases to trimming and J lost 7 bases; unmatched junction nucleotides: 10. This CDR3 comprises 14 residues. Germline V CDR1 and CDR2: SGHDT, YYEEEE. CDR3 loop: CASSGTGVRLEAFF. The CDR3 DNA reads as TGTGCCAGCAGCGGAACAGGGGTTCGTCTTGAAGCTTTCTTT.

The chain joins TRBV4-1 to TRBJ2-2; D is ambiguous. V was clipped by 4 bases and J by 7 bases, with 7 bases between them. The CDR3 runs 12 residues. Germline lookup yields CDR1 MGHRA and CDR2 YSYEKL. The CDR3 loop reads CASSLSVGELFF. In DNA, the CDR3 is TGCGCCAGCAGCCTTTCTGTCGGGGAGCTGTTTTTT.

This clone came up a few times. The J gene is TRBJ2-3, the V gene TRBV7-2; the D gene is possibly TRBD2 (5 bases). V was clipped by 6 bases and J by 2 bases, with 15 bases between them. The CDR3 is 15 amino acids. Germline values: CDR1 SGHTA, CDR2 FQGNSA. The DNA for the CDR3 is TGTGCCAGCAGTTCAGACTATCTTAACACAGATACGCAGTATTTT. The encoded protein is CASSSDYLNTDTQYF.

This clone has just a few counts. The chain has TRBV5-1 and TRBJ2-7, with 8 bases matching TRBD1. After removal of 3 bases from V and 1 base from J, the junction contained 12 bases not matched to a gene. The CDR3 length is 17 residues. The germline V gene encodes CDR1 SGHRS and CDR2 YFSETQ. In DNA form, the CDR3 reads TGCGCCAGCAGCTCGTGGCCAGACAGGGGATCGTCCTACGAGCAGTACTTC. Protein product: CASSSWPDRGSSYEQYF.

The CDR3 nucleotides read TGTGCCAGCAGCCCTACAGGGGATAACGAAAAACTGTTTTTT. Translated: CASSPTGDNEKLFF. The V gene is TRBV9, the J gene TRBJ1-4; 7 nucleotides match TRBD1. Per germline, CDR1 SGDLS and CDR2 YYNGEE. This CDR3 is 14 amino acids long. Unmatched junction bases numbered 8, after V lost 4 bases and J lost 8 bases.

V and J are TRBV5-1 and TRBJ1-1, with a weak D call TRBD1 (6 bases). The CDR3 sequence is 14 residues long. V lost 4 bases to trimming and J lost 2 bases, with 12 bases between them. CDR1 and CDR2 (germline): SGHRS, YFSETQ. The CDR3 sequence: CASSNGQPNTEAFF. The CDR3 coding sequence is TGCGCCAGCAGCAACGGACAGCCCAACACTGAAGCTTTCTTT.

V usage is TRBV24-1 and J usage is TRBJ2-2; no definite D call. The germline V gene has CDR1 KGHDR and CDR2 SFDVKD. The CDR3 extends over 12 amino acids. V shed 5 bases and J shed 5 bases, with 5 bases lying between them. The CDR3 sequence: CATSGQTGELFF. The CDR3 DNA sequence: TGTGCCACCAGTGGGCAGACCGGGGAGCTGTTTTTT.

The V gene is TRBV6-4, the J gene TRBJ2-2; possibly TRBD1 for D (7 bases). Trimming pared 7 bases from V and 4 bases from J, leaving 13 bases between. The CDR3 is made up of 14 amino acids. Germline-derived CDR1 and CDR2 are MRHNA and SNTAGT. The CDR3: CASKEGAITGELFF. The CDR3 DNA sequence: TGTGCCAGCAAGGAGGGGGCGATCACCGGGGAGCTGTTTTTT.

CDR3 sequence: CASSAPPQGRTGELFF. CDR3 sequence (DNA): TGCGCCAGCAGCGCCCCTCCACAGGGGCGGACCGGGGAGCTGTTTTTT. The chain couples TRBV10-2 to TRBJ2-2; 7 bases match TRBD1. The V segment lost 6 bases and the J segment 5 bases; nucleotides outside the gene matches: 12. This CDR3 has 16 amino acids. Germline-derived CDR1 and CDR2 are WSHSY and SAAADI.

The V and J genes are TRBV6-5 and TRBJ1-4; TRBD1 is a possible D gene (6 bases). CDR1 is MNHEY, CDR2 SVGAGI, per germline. The CDR3 has 15 residues. V lost 4 bases and J 5 bases, leaving 14 bases between the germline ends. The CDR3 DNA sequence: TGTGCCAGCAGTTCCCCGGGGAGGGGGAATGAAAAACTGTTTTTT. As protein: CASSSPGRGNEKLFF.